This record covers a single T cell receptor beta chain. The entry originates in a study of blood T cell repertoires in COVID-19. Looking at the study overall: The samples span acute and convalescent COVID-19 from the United States, Italy and Spain.

V lost 3 bases and J 8 bases, leaving 14 bases between the germline ends. There are 14 residues in the CDR3. Germline CDR1 reads LNHDA; CDR2 reads SQIVND (reference sequence). In the original analysis: Estimates of nucleated cell counts were drawn from the amplification of reference gene primers. Libraries were prepared by immunoSEQ multiplex PCR; TCRdb keeps only in-frame clonotypes and omits some of them. V and J calls and clone size come straight from that table; D and trimming were deduced from the DNA. The table has approximately 390,000 clones, more than 75% seen once. The sample consisted of peripheral blood. The clonotype was recovered from a woman aged 60-75 years with COVID-19, enrolled during active disease. The rearrangement uses TRBV19 and TRBJ2-1; tentatively, D is TRBD2 (6 bases). The CDR3 sequence: CASSIGLPGDEQFF. CDR3 sequence (DNA): TGTGCCAGTAGTATTGGACTACCAGGCGATGAGCAGTTCTTC.